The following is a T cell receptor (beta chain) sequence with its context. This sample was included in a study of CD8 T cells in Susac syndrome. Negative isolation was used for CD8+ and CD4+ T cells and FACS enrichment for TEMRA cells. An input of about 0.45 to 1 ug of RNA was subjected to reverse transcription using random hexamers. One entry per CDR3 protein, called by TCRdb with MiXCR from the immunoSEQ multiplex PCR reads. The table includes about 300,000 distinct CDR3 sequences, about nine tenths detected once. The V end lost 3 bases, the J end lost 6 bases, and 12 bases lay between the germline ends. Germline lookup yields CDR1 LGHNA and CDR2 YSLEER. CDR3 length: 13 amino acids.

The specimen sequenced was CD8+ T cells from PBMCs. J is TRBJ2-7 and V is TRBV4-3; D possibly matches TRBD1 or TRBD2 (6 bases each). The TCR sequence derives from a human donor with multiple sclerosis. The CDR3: CASSQRTAGEQYF. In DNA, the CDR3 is TGCGCCAGCAGCCAGCGGACAGCGGGCGAGCAGTACTTC.